These 17 T cell receptor beta chains originate from one sample sequenced in a study of regulatory T cells in long-lasting Graves disease. To make TCR beta libraries, researchers used iRepertoire HTBI primers and Arm-PCR of CDR3 regions. MiXCR, applied by TCRdb to the multiplex PCR reads, yields one record per CDR3 protein. The data hold roughly 420,000 distinct CDR3 sequences, with 14% observed a single time. As to time point: newly diagnosed GD, antithyroid drugs for less than 3 months. Researchers made the TCR library from RNA that was extracted from PBMCs. The data also belong to a second study, concerning T cells in Graves' hyperthyroidism and ophthalmopathy.

This sample comprised peripheral blood mononuclear cells (PBMCs), obtained at new diagnosis, from a patient treated with antithyroid drugs. These receptor sequences come from a woman between 50 and 59 years old with Graves disease.

There are many counts of this clonotype. V is TRBV7-3 and J is TRBJ2-2; TRBD2 is a possible D gene (5 bases). The CDR3 is 16 amino acids. Deletions cut 2 bases from V and 0 bases from J, with 10 bases between. CDR1 is SGHTA, CDR2 FQGTGA, per germline. The CDR3 sequence is CASSLFLATNTGELFF. CDR3 DNA: TGTGCCAGCAGCTTATTCCTAGCAACGAACACCGGGGAGCTGTTTTTT.

This clonotype was observed many times. V gene TRBV11-2 combines with J gene TRBJ2-1; no clear D. The CDR3 extends over 16 amino acids. V lost 5 bases to trimming and J lost 4 bases, with 18 bases between them. Germline V gene data show CDR1 as SGHAT and CDR2 as FQNNGV. The CDR3 nucleotides are TGTGCCAGCAGCCCAACCCGGGCCCTAAGGTACAATGAGCAGTTCTTC. Encoded protein: CASSPTRALRYNEQFF. Complete variable domain (other parts from reference TRBV11-2 and TRBJ2-1): EAGVAQSPRYKIIEKRQSVAFWCNPISGHATLYWYQQILGQGPKLLIQFQNNGVVDDSQLPKDRFSAERLKGVDSTLKIQPAKLEDSAVYLCASSPTRALRYNEQFFGPGTRLTVL.

Comments on this clonotype: A much larger clone differs by one base, so this may be a read error. The chain combines TRBV2 with TRBJ1-1; 9 bases agree with TRBD1. The CDR3 is made up of 15 amino acids. CDR1 and CDR2 from the germline V gene are SNHLY and FYNNEI. Here the CDR3 reads CASRAQGAANTEALF. The CDR3 DNA follows: TGTGCCAGCAGGGCACAGGGGGCGGCGAACACTGAAGCTTTATTT.

This clonotype was seen many times. The gene calls are TRBV25-1 and TRBJ1-1; no definite D call. The germline V and J ends were trimmed by 8 bases and 10 bases, with 14 bases remaining between them. Germline V gene sequence: CDR1 MGHDK, CDR2 SYGVNS. CDR3 length: 11 amino acids. The CDR3 loop is CASEGGIGAFF. The CDR3 DNA is TGTGCCAGCGAAGGTGGGATCGGAGCTTTCTTT. Using reference TRBV25-1 and TRBJ1-1 for the parts outside the CDR3, the full variable domain is EADIYQTPRYLVIGTGKKITLECSQTMGHDKMYWYQQDPGMELHLIHYSYGVNSTEKGDLSSESTVSRIRTEHFPLTLESARPSHTSQYLCASEGGIGAFFGQGTRLTVV.

The chain recombines TRBV4-2 with TRBJ1-5; the D is unclear. The V gene's germline CDR1 is LGHNA and CDR2 YNFKEQ. Trimming stripped 4 bases from V and 2 bases from J, with 15 bases between. The CDR3 runs to 16 residues. CDR3 sequence (DNA): TGTGCCAGCAGCCCGAACCTGAGGAGGGGCAATCAGCCCCAGCATTTT. Encoded protein: CASSPNLRRGNQPQHF.

This clonotype has just a few counts. This chain uses TRBV25-1 with TRBJ2-7; 14 bases are shared with TRBD2. Germline-derived CDR1 and CDR2 are MGHDK and SYGVNS. The CDR3 runs 15 residues. The V gene end was trimmed by 6 bases and the J gene end by 6 bases; junction bases not matched to a gene: 7. The CDR3 DNA sequence: TGTGCCAGCAGGCCCTCGGGACTAGCGGGAGCCGAGCAGTACTTC. Its translation is CASRPSGLAGAEQYF.

This clonotype was counted a few times. The rearrangement joins TRBV27 to TRBJ2-2; D is ambiguous. Per germline, CDR1 MNHEY and CDR2 SMNVEV (reference sequence). Deletions cut 5 bases from V and 0 bases from J, with 10 bases between. The CDR3 has 15 residues. CDR3 protein: CASSQNPTNTGELFF. In DNA form, the CDR3 reads TGTGCCAGCAGTCAGAACCCTACGAACACCGGGGAGCTGTTTTTT.

The table lists this clonotype with many counts. The chain links TRBV7-6 to TRBJ2-7; D is perhaps TRBD1 (5 bases). CDR3 length: 14 amino acids. Trimming removed 1 base at V and 8 bases at J, with 15 bases between. Germline V lookup: CDR1 SGHVS, CDR2 FNYEAQ. The CDR3 loop reads CASSLVPGPGQQYF. Here the CDR3 DNA reads TGTGCCAGCAGCTTAGTCCCAGGGCCCGGGCAGCAGTACTTC.

The V gene is TRBV9, the J gene TRBJ2-2; no definite D call. Germline V lookup: CDR1 SGDLS, CDR2 YYNGEE. The CDR3 runs 15 residues. Trimming left V 0 bases short and J 1 base short, with 7 bases between. The CDR3, as DNA: TGTGCCAGCAGCGTAGAATTAAGGAACACCGGGGAGCTGTTTTTT. Its protein product is CASSVELRNTGELFF.

This clonotype was counted a few times. The chain has TRBV29-1 and TRBJ2-1; D perhaps matches TRBD1 (6 bases). Per germline, CDR1 SQVTM and CDR2 ANQGSEA. V lost 7 bases and J lost 9, with 13 bases in between. The CDR3 loop spans 11 amino acids. The CDR3 sequence: CSGFRDIEQFF. CDR3 bases: TGCAGCGGGTTCCGGGACATTGAGCAGTTCTTC.

This clonotype was recorded at least ten times. The chain carries TRBV7-2 and TRBJ2-5, with D maybe TRBD2 (6 bases). Germline V gene sequence: CDR1 SGHTA, CDR2 FQGNSA. The CDR3 sequence is 15 residues long. Trimming removed 0 bases from V and 1 base from J, with 9 bases in between. In DNA, the CDR3 is TGTGCCAGCAGCTTAGCGGGAGGCTTCCAAGAGACCCAGTACTTC. Its translation is CASSLAGGFQETQYF.

This rearrangement joins TRBV4-1 to TRBJ2-2, with D unclear. Trimming took off 1 base at V and 3 bases at J, with 18 bases between the two ends. The CDR3 spans 18 residues. Germline CDR1 reads MGHRA; CDR2 reads YSYEKL. DNA of the CDR3: TGCGCCAGCAGCCAAGCCCCTCCGGGCCAGCCGGACACCGGGGAGCTGTTTTTT. Its protein is CASSQAPPGQPDTGELFF.

The gene calls are TRBV5-1 and TRBJ2-1; D is perhaps TRBD1 (5 bases). The CDR3 sequence is 12 residues long. Trimming removed 4 bases at V and 6 bases at J, with 8 bases between. The germline CDR1 and CDR2 sequences are SGHRS and YFSETQ. CDR3 residues: CASSKGSNEQFF. The CDR3 bases are TGCGCCAGCAGCAAGGGGTCCAATGAGCAGTTCTTC.

V gene TRBV20-1 combines with J gene TRBJ2-4; D is unclear. CDR3 length: 14 residues. Germline CDR1 DFQATT, CDR2 SNEGSKA (reference sequence). V was shortened by 2 bases and J by 2 bases, with 10 bases between the two germline ends. This CDR3 reads CSARFLGPKNIQYF. In nucleotides, the CDR3 is TGCAGTGCTAGATTTCTCGGCCCCAAAAACATTCAGTACTTC.

This clonotype was seen many times. The V call is TRBV9, the J call TRBJ2-2, with 12 positions matching TRBD2. Per germline, CDR1 SGDLS and CDR2 YYNGEE. The CDR3 contains 19 residues. The trim removed 0 bases at V and 3 bases at J, leaving 9 bases unmatched. The CDR3, as DNA: TGTGCCAGCAGCGTAGGGGCTCTAGCGGGAGGGCCGTACACCGGGGAGCTGTTTTTT. It yields the protein CASSVGALAGGPYTGELFF.

This clonotype was detected a few times. This chain uses TRBV28 with TRBJ1-6, with a tentative D call TRBD1 (6 bases). Germline loops: CDR1 MDHEN, CDR2 SYDVKM. The CDR3 runs 15 residues. With 5 bases removed from V and 8 bases from J, the gap between germline ends came to 16 bases. In DNA form, the CDR3 reads TGTGCCAGCAGTCAACCCCAGGGGTCCCATTCACCCCTCCACTTT. Translated, it gives CASSQPQGSHSPLHF.

The chain links TRBV4-1 to TRBJ1-5; tentatively, D is TRBD1 (5 bases). Germline CDR1 and CDR2: MGHRA and YSYEKL. V lost 0 bases and J lost 7, with 13 bases in between. CDR3 size: 15 residues. CDR3 in DNA: TGCGCCAGCAGCCAAGATCAAGGGGACGGGCAGCCCCAGCATTTT. This encodes CASSQDQGDGQPQHF.